Listed here are 7 T cell receptor beta chains from one sample, sequenced in a study of blood T cell repertoires in COVID-19 (dated by TCRdb to the early 2020s). The library relied on the immunoSEQ multiplex PCR assay. Drawn from immuneACCESS, this table holds only the in-frame rearrangements with V and J called that TCRdb kept. Clones are partly lost; checked studies trace under half to an unresolved V gene and leave the rest unexplained. This sample gives over 60,000 clones in total; about 81% of them show up just once. In total, the top ten clones hold over 15% of the sample. Sequences were obtained from peripheral blood. These receptors all come from a human donor in a cohort sampled during active COVID-19.

The chain has TRBV7-9 and TRBJ2-5; 8 positions agree with TRBD1. Trimming cost V 6 bases and J 7 bases; bases outside gene matches: 7. The germline V gene encodes CDR1 SEHNR and CDR2 FQNEAQ (reference sequence). The CDR3 contains 13 residues. This CDR3 is CASSTGGSSTQYF. The CDR3 nucleotides read TGTGCCAGCAGTACAGGGGGGAGTTCGACCCAGTACTTC.

The J gene is TRBJ1-5, the V gene TRBV27; a weak D match, TRBD1 (6 bases). Germline lookup yields CDR1 MNHEY and CDR2 SMNVEV (reference sequence). Trimming took off 6 bases at V and 2 bases at J, with 17 bases between the two ends. The CDR3 loop spans 16 amino acids. As DNA, the CDR3 is TGTGCCAGCAGGGAGATGGCAGGGGCTGGCAATCAGCCCCAGCATTTT. Translation gives CASREMAGAGNQPQHF.

The J gene is TRBJ2-2, the V gene TRBV19; 9 bases align to TRBD1. Germline assignment: CDR1 LNHDA and CDR2 SQIVND (reference sequence). This CDR3 comprises 15 residues. Trimming cost V 6 bases and J 4 bases; bases outside gene matches: 6. The CDR3 reads CASRQGAQSTGELFF. CDR3 DNA: TGTGCCAGTAGACAGGGGGCGCAGAGCACCGGGGAGCTGTTTTTT.

The chain links TRBV3-1 (or the pseudogene TRBV3-2) to TRBJ2-7; D is unresolved. Per the germline V gene, CDR1 is LGHDT and CDR2 is YNNKEL (reference sequence). The germline V and J ends were trimmed by 2 bases and 2 bases, with 7 bases remaining between them. The CDR3 is 13 residues long. The CDR3 reads CASSQSVTYEQYF. CDR3 DNA sequence: TGTGCCAGCAGCCAATCCGTTACCTACGAGCAGTACTTC.

The chain employs TRBV4-1 and TRBJ1-2; D is undetermined. Trimming removed 1 base from V and 8 bases from J, with 14 bases in between. The CDR3 runs to 14 residues. The germline CDR1 and CDR2 sequences are MGHRA and YSYEKL. CDR3 sequence reads: CASSQARQVWGYTF. CDR3 coding DNA: TGCGCCAGCAGCCAAGCTCGGCAGGTTTGGGGCTACACCTTC.

Turning to this clone: The same CDR3 arises from other DNA sequences in this sample as well. V is TRBV6-5 and J is TRBJ1-1; a weak D match, TRBD1 (5 bases). The germline gives CDR1 MNHEY, CDR2 SVGAGI. V was cut by 5 bases and J by 1 base, with 8 bases left in between. The CDR3 sequence is 13 residues long. The DNA for the CDR3 is TGTGCCAGCAGTCGGGGGGGGAACACTGAAGCTTTCTTT. Residues: CASSRGGNTEAFF.

The chain employs TRBV10-3 and TRBJ2-7; D remains ambiguous. CDR1 is ENHRY, CDR2 SYGVKD, per germline. The CDR3 has 13 amino acids. The germline V and J ends were trimmed by 2 bases and 9 bases, with 14 bases remaining between them. This chain's CDR3 is CAISEPREKLQYF. The CDR3 DNA reads as TGTGCCATCAGTGAGCCCCGCGAGAAGTTGCAGTACTTC.